A selection of T cell receptor beta chains follows, all from one sample in a study of blood T cell repertoires in COVID-19. The table came from immunoSEQ multiplex PCR; TCRdb's copy has only in-frame clones and leaves some out. The sample includes some 180,000 clones, 70% to 85% of them seen just once. Sequenced sample: PBMCs or T cells enriched from blood (not recorded which). The receptors derive from a woman aged 55-75 years with acute COVID-19. CDR3s include the opening cysteine and the closing phenylalanine or tryptophan. A D gene is named only where the DNA matches it firmly. A row's size may be missing; if present it is once, few, many or a size class.

v_gene	j_gene	d_gene	abundance	CDR3aa	CDR3nt
TRBV24-1	TRBJ2-3	TRBD1	NA	CATSTRGKDTQYF	TGTGCCACCAGTACCAGGGGGAAAGATACGCAGTATTTT
TRBV29-1	TRBJ1-1	TRBD1	NA	CSAGTGVNTEAFF	TGCAGCGCCGGGACAGGGGTTAACACTGAAGCTTTCTTT
TRBV7-9	TRBJ1-2	TRBD1	NA	CASSAGQLYGYTF	TGTGCCAGCAGCGCGGGACAGCTCTATGGCTACACCTTC
TRBV28	TRBJ2-2	NA	NA	CASSQTNTGELFF	TGTGCCAGCAGTCAGACGAACACCGGGGAGCTGTTTTTT
TRBV5-4	TRBJ2-7	TRBD1	NA	CASSLAGTGVGEQYF	TGTGCCAGCAGCTTGGCCGGGACAGGGGTTGGCGAGCAGTACTTC
TRBV18	TRBJ2-2	TRBD1	NA	CASSANWDSNTGELFF	TGTGCCAGCTCCGCGAACTGGGACAGCAACACCGGGGAGCTGTTTTTT
TRBV18	TRBJ2-5	TRBD1	many	CASSPPNQPGQGRETQYF	TGTGCCAGCTCACCACCGAACCAACCGGGACAGGGGAGAGAGACCCAGTACTTC
TRBV4-1	TRBJ1-2	NA	NA	CPSSPEGGGMVSHGYTF	TGCCCCAGCAGCCCGGAGGGGGGGGGAATGGTTAGCCATGGCTACACCTTC
TRBV3-1/TRBV3-2	TRBJ1-6	NA	NA	CASRKKGGGNNSPLHF	TGTGCCAGCAGGAAGAAGGGGGGAGGGAATAATTCACCCCTCCACTTT
TRBV2	TRBJ2-6	NA	once	CASSPLSSGANVLTF	TGTGCCAGCAGCCCTTTATCCTCTGGGGCCAACGTCCTGACTTTC
TRBV3-1/TRBV3-2	TRBJ1-2	NA	NA	CASSQPNRQANYGYTF	TGTGCCAGCAGCCAACCTAACCGACAGGCTAACTATGGCTACACCTTC
TRBV10-2	TRBJ2-6	NA	NA	CATSGGRDSGANVLTF	TGCGCCACCAGTGGGGGTCGGGACTCTGGGGCCAACGTCCTGACTTTC
TRBV6-5	TRBJ1-6	NA	NA	CASSDSNNSPLHF	TGTGCCAGTTCGGACAGCAATAATTCACCCCTCCACTTT
TRBV29-1	TRBJ1-2	NA	NA	CSSWGDHGYTF	TGCAGCTCTTGGGGGGACCATGGCTACACCTTC
TRBV7-2	TRBJ1-4	NA	NA	CASSPGGKGEKLFF	TGTGCCAGCAGCCCCGGGGGAAAGGGTGAAAAACTGTTTTTT
TRBV21-1	TRBJ1-5	NA	NA	CADRGPSNQPQHF	TGTGCCGACAGGGGGCCAAGCAATCAGCCCCAGCATTTT
TRBV9	TRBJ2-2	NA	NA	CASSVVGLQNTGELFF	TGTGCCAGCAGCGTAGTGGGACTTCAGAACACCGGGGAGCTGTTTTTT
TRBV11-2	TRBJ2-7	TRBD1	NA	CASSPGQGGEQYF	TGTGCCAGCAGCCCAGGACAGGGCGGCGAGCAGTACTTC
TRBV27	TRBJ1-2	NA	NA	CASSPRPQWHPGYTF	TGTGCCAGCAGTCCCCGTCCCCAGTGGCACCCTGGCTACACCTTC
TRBV9	TRBJ2-3	NA	NA	CASSPPATTDTQYF	TGTGCCAGCAGCCCACCAGCGACGACAGATACGCAGTATTTT
TRBV7-9	TRBJ1-5	NA	NA	CASSRQGGNQPQHF	TGTGCCAGCAGCCGACAAGGGGGCAATCAGCCCCAGCATTTT
TRBV7-2	TRBJ2-7	TRBD2	NA	CASSNFPTSGSYEQYF	TGTGCCAGCAGCAACTTCCCCACTAGCGGGAGTTACGAGCAGTACTTC
TRBV3-1/TRBV3-2	TRBJ1-2	NA	NA	CASSQEWQGYGYTF	TGTGCCAGCAGCCAAGAGTGGCAGGGCTATGGCTACACCTTC
TRBV19	TRBJ1-4	NA	NA	CASSQGSDEKLFF	TGTGCCAGTAGTCAGGGCTCGGACGAAAAACTGTTTTTT
TRBV10-2	TRBJ2-4	NA	NA	CASRPGPQDPKNIQYF	TGCGCCAGCAGGCCCGGACCACAGGATCCCAAAAACATTCAGTACTTC
TRBV19	TRBJ2-1	TRBD2	NA	CASTSTSAYNEQFF	TGTGCCAGTACCTCGACTAGCGCCTACAATGAGCAGTTCTTC
TRBV7-2	TRBJ1-4	NA	NA	CASRSGSTRGEKLFF	TGTGCCAGCAGGTCCGGGTCAACTAGAGGTGAAAAACTGTTTTTT
TRBV2	TRBJ1-1	TRBD1	NA	CASSGTGMNTEAFF	TGTGCCAGCAGTGGGACAGGGATGAACACTGAAGCTTTCTTT
TRBV10-3	TRBJ1-2	NA	NA	CAISERGEGSSDGYTF	TGTGCCATCAGTGAACGAGGGGAGGGCAGTTCCGATGGCTACACCTTC
TRBV7-9	TRBJ2-2	NA	NA	CASSSHQDNTGELFF	TGTGCCAGCAGCTCCCATCAGGATAACACCGGGGAGCTGTTTTTT
TRBV20-1	TRBJ2-1	NA	NA	CSARTSTEQFF	TGCAGTGCTAGGACTAGTACTGAGCAGTTCTTC
TRBV5-1	TRBJ2-1	TRBD2	NA	CASSLASGSNEQFF	TGCGCCAGCAGCTTGGCTAGCGGGAGCAATGAGCAGTTCTTC
TRBV10-2	TRBJ1-5	NA	NA	CASSVRGNNQPQHF	TGCGCCAGCAGTGTAAGGGGGAACAATCAGCCCCAGCATTTT
TRBV29-1	TRBJ1-1	TRBD1	NA	CSVVRTGSTEAFF	TGCAGCGTTGTAAGGACAGGGAGCACTGAAGCTTTCTTT
TRBV19	TRBJ1-1	NA	few	CASSIVVAMNTEAFF	TGTGCCAGTAGTATAGTGGTAGCCATGAACACTGAAGCTTTCTTT
TRBV28	TRBJ2-7	TRBD2	NA	CASSWGLGLGGEQYF	TGTGCCAGCAGTTGGGGACTAGGCCTGGGAGGCGAGCAGTACTTC
TRBV10-2	TRBJ2-1	TRBD1	NA	CASRLTGMLSGEQFF	TGCGCCAGCAGGCTGACAGGGATGCTTTCGGGTGAGCAGTTCTTC
TRBV18	TRBJ2-1	NA	NA	CASSFGREQFF	TGTGCCAGCTCATTTGGGCGTGAGCAGTTCTTC
TRBV2	TRBJ1-4	NA	NA	CASRYTATNEKLFF	TGTGCCAGCCGTTACACCGCAACTAATGAAAAACTGTTTTTT
TRBV7-9	TRBJ1-2	NA	NA	CASSYRESPGGYTF	TGTGCCAGCAGCTATCGTGAAAGCCCAGGGGGCTACACCTTC